These 5 T cell receptor beta chains were all obtained from the same sample, sequenced in a study of shared T cell receptors in the human thymus. Generated by immunoSEQ multiplex PCR, the TCRdb table keeps only in-frame clones and is missing some. The table records roughly 550,000 clones, around 78% of them present only once. The same data also contributed to another study, on human thymus T cells.

Sequencing used thymocytes. The receptors were gathered from a boy under three years old with a congenital heart defect.

The CDR3 reads CASSLGAPETQYF. CDR3 nucleotides: TGTGCCAGCAGTCTAGGGGCCCCAGAGACCCAGTACTTC. V gene TRBV7-2 combines with J gene TRBJ2-5, with D perhaps matching TRBD1 (5 bases). The V end lost 6 bases, the J end lost 4 bases, and 12 bases lay between the germline ends. CDR3 size: 13 residues. Germline V gives CDR1 SGHTA, CDR2 FQGNSA.

As to this clone: At one of its ends the junction is not consistent with the germline gene, which may arise from a read error. The V and J genes are TRBV14 and TRBJ2-1; TRBD2 aligns across 7 bases. Germline V CDR1 and CDR2: SGHDN, FVKESK. This CDR3 has 19 amino acids. Here the CDR3 DNA reads TGTGCCAGCAGCCAAGAAACCCCGGGGGGTCGGCCTCGCGGCAATGAGGAGTTCTTC. Amino acids: CASSQETPGGRPRGNEEFF.

The chain couples TRBV25-1 to TRBJ2-6; 7 bases align to TRBD1. CDR3 length: 16 amino acids. Germline CDR1 and CDR2: MGHDK and SYGVNS. Trimming at V came to 9 bases and at J to 0 bases, leaving 8 bases not matched to a gene. DNA of the CDR3: TGTGCCAGTGCCGGGACAGACGGCTCTGGGGCCAACGTCCTGACTTTC. This sequence encodes CASAGTDGSGANVLTF.

V usage is TRBV6-5 and J usage is TRBJ2-1, with 9 bases identical to TRBD1. Germline-derived CDR1 and CDR2 are MNHEY and SVGAGI. This CDR3 comprises 15 residues. With 2 bases clipped from V and 6 bases from J, the junction kept 5 bases outside the gene matches. CDR3 sequence: CASSYPDRGFNEQFF. The CDR3 region has the DNA TGTGCCAGCAGTTACCCTGACAGGGGGTTCAATGAGCAGTTCTTC.

CDR3 amino acids: CATSDRDRRGETQYF. The DNA for the CDR3 is TGTGCCACCAGCGACCGGGACAGGCGGGGAGAGACCCAGTACTTC. The chain has TRBV15 and TRBJ2-5, with 8 bases identical to TRBD1. The V segment lost 5 bases and the J segment 4 bases; nucleotides outside the gene matches: 9. The germline V gene encodes CDR1 LNHNV and CDR2 YYDKDF (reference sequence). This CDR3 has 15 residues.